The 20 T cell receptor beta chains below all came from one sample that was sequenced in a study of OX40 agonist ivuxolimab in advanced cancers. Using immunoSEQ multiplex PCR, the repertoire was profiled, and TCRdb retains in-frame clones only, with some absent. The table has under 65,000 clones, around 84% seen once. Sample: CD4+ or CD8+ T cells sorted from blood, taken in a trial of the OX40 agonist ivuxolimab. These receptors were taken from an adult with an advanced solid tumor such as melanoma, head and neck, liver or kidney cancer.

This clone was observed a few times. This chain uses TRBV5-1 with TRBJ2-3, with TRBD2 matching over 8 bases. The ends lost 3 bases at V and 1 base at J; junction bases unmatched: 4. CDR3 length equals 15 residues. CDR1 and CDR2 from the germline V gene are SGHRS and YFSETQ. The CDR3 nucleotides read TGCGCCAGCAGCTCCTCGGGGGGGGGCACAGATACGCAGTATTTT. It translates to CASSSSGGGTDTQYF.

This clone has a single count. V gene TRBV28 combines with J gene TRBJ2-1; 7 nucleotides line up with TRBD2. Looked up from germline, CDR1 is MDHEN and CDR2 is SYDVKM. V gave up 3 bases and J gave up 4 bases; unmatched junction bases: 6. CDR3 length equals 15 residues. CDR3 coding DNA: TGTGCCAGCAGTTTGGTTATAGCGGGTTACAATGAGCAGTTCTTC. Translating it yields CASSLVIAGYNEQFF.

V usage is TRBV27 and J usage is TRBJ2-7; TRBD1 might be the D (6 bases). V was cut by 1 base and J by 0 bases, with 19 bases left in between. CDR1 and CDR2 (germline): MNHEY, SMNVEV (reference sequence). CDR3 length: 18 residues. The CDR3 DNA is TGTGCCAGCAGTTTATTTGCCCCAGGACAGCCTAGCTCCTACGAGCAGTACTTC. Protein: CASSLFAPGQPSSYEQYF.

The CDR3 is CASSESDRGTHF. The CDR3 DNA is TGTGCCAGCAGTGAATCGGACAGGGGGACGCATTTT. J is TRBJ1-5 and V is TRBV6-1, with 10 bases aligning to TRBD1. Germline V lookup: CDR1 MNHNS, CDR2 SASEGT. The CDR3 totals 12 residues. V was pared by 2 bases and J by 15 bases, with 4 bases of the junction left unmatched.

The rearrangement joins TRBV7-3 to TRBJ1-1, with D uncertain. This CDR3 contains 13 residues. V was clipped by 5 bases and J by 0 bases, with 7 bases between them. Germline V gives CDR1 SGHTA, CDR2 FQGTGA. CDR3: CASSPRLNTEAFF. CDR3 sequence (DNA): TGTGCCAGCAGCCCCCGCCTGAACACTGAAGCTTTCTTT.

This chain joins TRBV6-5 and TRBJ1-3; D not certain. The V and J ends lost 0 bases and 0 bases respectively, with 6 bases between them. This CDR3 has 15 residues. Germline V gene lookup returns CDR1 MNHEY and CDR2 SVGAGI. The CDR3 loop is CASSYSRISGNTIYF. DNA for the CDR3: TGTGCCAGCAGTTACTCGCGGATCTCTGGAAACACCATATATTTT.

Here the CDR3 DNA reads TGTGCCAGCAGCTTGTTTTATGGGCAAGAGACCCAGTACTTC. Amino acids: CASSLFYGQETQYF. The chain combines TRBV11-2 with TRBJ2-5, with D unclear. CDR3 length: 14 residues. Trimming cost V 3 bases and J 2 bases, with 10 bases left between them. The germline CDR1 and CDR2 sequences are SGHAT and FQNNGV.

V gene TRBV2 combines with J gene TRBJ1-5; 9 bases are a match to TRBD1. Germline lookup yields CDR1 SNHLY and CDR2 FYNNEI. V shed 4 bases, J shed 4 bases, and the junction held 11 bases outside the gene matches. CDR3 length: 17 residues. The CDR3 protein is CASSGSWVGQGNQPQHF. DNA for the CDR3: TGTGCCAGCAGTGGCTCCTGGGTAGGACAGGGGAATCAGCCCCAGCATTTT.

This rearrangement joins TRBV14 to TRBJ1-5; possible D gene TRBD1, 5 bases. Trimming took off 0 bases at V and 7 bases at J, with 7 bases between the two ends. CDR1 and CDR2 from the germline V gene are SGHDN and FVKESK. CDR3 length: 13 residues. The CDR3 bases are TGTGCCAGCAGCCAAGATTGGGACCAGCCCCAGCATTTT. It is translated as CASSQDWDQPQHF.

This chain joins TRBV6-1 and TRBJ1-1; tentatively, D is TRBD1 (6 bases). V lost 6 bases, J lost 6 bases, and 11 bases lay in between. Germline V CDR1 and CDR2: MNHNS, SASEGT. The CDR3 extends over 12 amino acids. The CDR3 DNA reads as TGTGCCAGCAGCCAGCACAGGGCTGAAGCTTTCTTT. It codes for CASSQHRAEAFF.

The CDR3 region has the DNA TGTGCCAGCAGCTTTATAGGGATTCTGACAGATACGCAGTATTTT. Its protein is CASSFIGILTDTQYF. V usage is TRBV7-9 and J usage is TRBJ2-3, with D unclear. The V end lost 3 bases, the J end lost 3 bases, and 13 bases lay between the germline ends. The germline CDR1 and CDR2 sequences are SEHNR and FQNEAQ (reference sequence). CDR3 size: 15 residues.

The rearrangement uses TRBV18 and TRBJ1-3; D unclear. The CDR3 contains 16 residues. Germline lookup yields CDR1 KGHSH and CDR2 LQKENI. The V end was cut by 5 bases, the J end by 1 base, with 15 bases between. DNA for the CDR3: TGTGCCAGCTCAGTTCGGCCCCCGACGTCTGGAAACACCATATATTTT. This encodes CASSVRPPTSGNTIYF.

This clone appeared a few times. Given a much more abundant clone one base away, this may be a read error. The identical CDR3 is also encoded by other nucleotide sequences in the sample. The CDR3 protein is CASRGQNTGELFF. The DNA for the CDR3 is TGTGCCAGCAGGGGGCAGAACACCGGGGAGCTGTTTTTT. The chain combines TRBV28 with TRBJ2-2, with a weak D call TRBD1 (5 bases). Trimming removed 6 bases at V and 1 base at J, with 6 bases between. The CDR3 contains 13 residues. Germline V CDR1 and CDR2: MDHEN, SYDVKM. The full variable domain, with the rest looked up from reference TRBV28 and TRBJ2-2, is DVKVTQSSRYLVKRTGEKVFLECVQDMDHENMFWYRQDPGLGLRLIYFSYDVKMKEKGDIPEGYSVSREKKERFSLILESASTNQTSMYLCASRGQNTGELFFGEGSRLTVL.

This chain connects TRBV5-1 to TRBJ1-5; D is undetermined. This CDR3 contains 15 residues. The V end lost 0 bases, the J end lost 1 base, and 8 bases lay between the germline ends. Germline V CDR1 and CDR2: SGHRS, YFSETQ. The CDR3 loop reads CASSLDSGSNQPQHF. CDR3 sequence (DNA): TGCGCCAGCAGCTTGGACAGCGGGAGCAATCAGCCCCAGCATTTT.

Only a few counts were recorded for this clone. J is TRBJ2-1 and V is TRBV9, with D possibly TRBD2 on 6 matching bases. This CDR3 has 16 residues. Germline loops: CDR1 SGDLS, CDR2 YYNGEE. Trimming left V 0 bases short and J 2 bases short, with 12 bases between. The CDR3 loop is CASSVAAGGPYNEQFF. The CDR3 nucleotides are TGTGCCAGCAGCGTAGCAGCGGGCGGGCCCTACAATGAGCAGTTCTTC.

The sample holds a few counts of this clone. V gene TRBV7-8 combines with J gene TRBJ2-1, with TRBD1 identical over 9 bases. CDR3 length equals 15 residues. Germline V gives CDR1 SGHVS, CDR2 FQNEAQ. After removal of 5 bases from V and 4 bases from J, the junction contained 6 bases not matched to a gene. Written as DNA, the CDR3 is TGTGCCAGCAGCAGAGGGACAGGGATGTACAATGAGCAGTTCTTC. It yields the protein CASSRGTGMYNEQFF.

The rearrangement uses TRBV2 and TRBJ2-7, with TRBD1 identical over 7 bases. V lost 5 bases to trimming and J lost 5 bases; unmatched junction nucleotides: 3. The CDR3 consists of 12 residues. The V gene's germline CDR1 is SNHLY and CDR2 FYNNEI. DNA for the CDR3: TGTGCCAGCAGTCCCCAGGGGGACGAGCAGTACTTC. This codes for CASSPQGDEQYF. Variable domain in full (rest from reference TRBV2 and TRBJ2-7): EPEVTQTPSHQVTQMGQEVILRCVPISNHLYFYWYRQILGQKVEFLVSFYNNEISEKSEIFDDQFSVERPDGSNFTLKIRSTKLEDSAMYFCASSPQGDEQYFGPGTRLTVT.

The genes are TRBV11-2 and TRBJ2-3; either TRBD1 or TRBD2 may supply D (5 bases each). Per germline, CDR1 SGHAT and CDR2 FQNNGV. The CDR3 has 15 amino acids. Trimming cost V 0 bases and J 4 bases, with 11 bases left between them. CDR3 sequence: CASSLEIPGPDTQYF. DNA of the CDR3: TGTGCCAGCAGCTTAGAGATTCCGGGGCCAGATACGCAGTATTTT.

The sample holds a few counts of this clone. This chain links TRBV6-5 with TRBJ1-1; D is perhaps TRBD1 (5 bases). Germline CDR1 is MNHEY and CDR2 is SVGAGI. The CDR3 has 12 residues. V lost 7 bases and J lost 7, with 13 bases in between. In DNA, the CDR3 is TGTGCCAGCATCCAGCCTCAGGGTGAAGCTTTCTTT. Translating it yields CASIQPQGEAFF.

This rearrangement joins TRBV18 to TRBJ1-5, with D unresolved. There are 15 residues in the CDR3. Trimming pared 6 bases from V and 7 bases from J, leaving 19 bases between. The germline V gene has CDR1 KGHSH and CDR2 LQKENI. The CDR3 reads CASSRDAGLGQPQHF. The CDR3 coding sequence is TGTGCCAGCTCCCGAGACGCAGGCCTTGGGCAGCCCCAGCATTTT.